These 3 T cell receptor beta chains share one sample of origin, sequenced in a study of shared clonotypes between healthy human individuals. TCRdb keeps only in-frame clones here, not all; method: immunoSEQ multiplex PCR. The table includes 2 million to 2.5 million clones, approximately 96% detected once. Material for sequencing was naive CD4+ T cells sorted from blood. Described subset: CD45RA+ positively selected. The receptors derive from a man aged 18 to 30 in good health.

V usage is TRBV19 and J usage is TRBJ1-5; 7 bases align to TRBD1. In germline, CDR1 is LNHDA, CDR2 SQIVND (reference sequence). The CDR3 contains 20 residues. V lost 2 bases and J lost 1; bases outside the gene matches: 17. The CDR3 is CASSIYPRQGQGPSNQPQHF. CDR3 nucleotides: TGTGCCAGTAGTATATACCCCCGACAGGGACAAGGACCCAGCAATCAGCCCCAGCATTTT.

The chain recombines TRBV29-1 with TRBJ2-3, with D unresolved. CDR3 length: 15 amino acids. The ends were cut back, 2 bases at V and 4 bases at J, with 16 bases in the middle. CDR1 and CDR2 (germline): SQVTM, ANQGSEA. The CDR3 sequence: CSVEQFEASPDTQYF. The CDR3 region has the DNA TGCAGCGTTGAACAATTCGAAGCGTCCCCAGATACGCAGTATTTT.

CDR3 sequence (DNA): TGTGCCAGCAGCCCCGGATCTCCAACTAACTATGGCTACACCTTC. Protein sequence: CASSPGSPTNYGYTF. The chain couples TRBV6-5 to TRBJ1-2; no reliable D call. Trimming took 6 bases from V and 0 from J, leaving 14 bases between them. Germline CDR1 MNHEY, CDR2 SVGAGI. The CDR3 has 15 residues.